What follows are 14 T cell receptor beta chains derived from one specimen sequenced in a study of blood T cell repertoires in COVID-19. Only in-frame clones appear in the TCRdb table, and some are missing; sequencing was by immunoSEQ multiplex PCR. The table has hundreds of thousands of clones, roughly four fifths seen once. The sequenced sample was peripheral blood. All receptors come from a woman in her forties or fifties with acute or convalescent COVID-19.

V is TRBV28 and J is TRBJ2-7; 9 nucleotides agree with TRBD2. The trim removed 2 bases at V and 4 bases at J, leaving 12 bases unmatched. Germline V gene lookup returns CDR1 MDHEN and CDR2 SYDVKM. The length of the CDR3 is 17 residues. In DNA, the CDR3 is TGTGCCAGCAGTTTACCCCCGGAGCTAGCGGGAAAGTACGAGCAGTACTTC. Amino acid sequence: CASSLPPELAGKYEQYF.

The V call is TRBV20-1, the J call TRBJ1-2, with no clear D. Between the trimmed V and J ends, which lost 4 bases and 3 bases, there was a span of 6 bases. There are 11 residues in the CDR3. The germline V gene encodes CDR1 DFQATT and CDR2 SNEGSKA (reference sequence). The DNA for the CDR3 is TGCAGTGCTAACAGATACTATGGCTACACCTTC. Translated: CSANRYYGYTF.

The chain recombines TRBV6-6 with TRBJ1-1; 7 bases match TRBD1. This CDR3 has 10 residues. CDR1 is MNHNY and CDR2 is SVGAGI in the germline V gene (reference sequence). This CDR3 is CVTGSTEAFF. CDR3 coding DNA: TGTGTGACAGGGTCCACTGAAGCTTTCTTT.

This clone has only a few counts. The chain uses TRBV30 and TRBJ2-7, with D maybe TRBD2 (5 bases). CDR3 size: 13 residues. Looked up from germline, CDR1 is GTSNPN and CDR2 is SVGIG (reference sequence). With 0 bases removed from V and 4 bases from J, the gap between germline ends came to 10 bases. The chain's CDR3 is CAWSVRGLYEQYF. CDR3 nucleotide sequence: TGTGCCTGGAGTGTCCGGGGTTTATACGAGCAGTACTTC.

The chain joins TRBV7-9 to TRBJ1-6; D gene unclear. The CDR3 extends over 13 amino acids. Germline CDR1 SEHNR, CDR2 FQNEAQ (reference sequence). The V end lost 3 bases, the J end lost 8 bases, and 8 bases lay between the germline ends. DNA for the CDR3: TGTGCCAGCAGCTTCGACCAGGATTCACCCCTCCACTTT. Translating gives CASSFDQDSPLHF.

This sequence joins TRBV28 and TRBJ1-1; 8 bases fit TRBD1. The CDR3 length is 15 residues. J was trimmed by 3 bases and V by 5 bases; bases with no gene match: 8. CDR1 is MDHEN, CDR2 SYDVKM, per germline. CDR3 in DNA: TGTGCCAGCAGTACGACAGGGGTTGACGACACTGAAGCTTTCTTT. Translation gives CASSTTGVDDTEAFF.

This chain connects TRBV19 to TRBJ1-3; no definite D call. Deletions cut 6 bases from V and 2 bases from J, with 11 bases between. This CDR3 is 14 amino acids long. CDR1 is LNHDA and CDR2 is SQIVND in the germline V gene (reference sequence). CDR3 loop: CASSKLGTGNTIYF. CDR3 DNA: TGTGCCAGTAGCAAGCTAGGTACTGGAAACACCATATATTTT.

In DNA form, the CDR3 reads TGTGCCAGCTCACCACCGACTACGACAAACACTGAAGCTTTCTTT. Translating gives CASSPPTTTNTEAFF. The chain recombines TRBV18 with TRBJ1-1; D unresolved. The CDR3 length is 15 residues. Germline lookup yields CDR1 KGHSH and CDR2 LQKENI. V shed 0 bases and J shed 2 bases, with 10 bases lying between them.

The chain uses TRBV3-1 (or the pseudogene TRBV3-2) and TRBJ2-7; 11 bases are a match to TRBD1. Germline-derived CDR1 and CDR2 are LGHDT and YNNKEL (reference sequence). Trimming took 3 bases from V and 7 from J; bases not matched to a gene: 5. The CDR3 covers 14 residues. CDR3 in DNA: TGTGCCAGCAGCCAGGACAGGGGGCTGGGTGAGCAGTACTTC. Translated, it gives CASSQDRGLGEQYF.

The genes are TRBV11-2 and TRBJ1-1, with D unresolved. The CDR3 has 14 residues. Germline V gene lookup returns CDR1 SGHAT and CDR2 FQNNGV. The V end was cut by 3 bases, the J end by 4 bases, with 12 bases between. DNA of the CDR3: TGTGCCAGCAGCTTGCCACAAATGGTCACTGAAGCTTTCTTT. Amino acids: CASSLPQMVTEAFF. Supplemented by reference TRBV11-2 and TRBJ1-1, the full variable domain reads EAGVAQSPRYKIIEKRQSVAFWCNPISGHATLYWYQQILGQGPKLLIQFQNNGVVDDSQLPKDRFSAERLKGVDSTLKIQPAKLEDSAVYLCASSLPQMVTEAFFGQGTRLTVV.

This chain connects TRBV7-2 to TRBJ1-1, with D possibly being TRBD1 (6 bases). Germline CDR1 reads SGHTA; CDR2 reads FQGNSA. This CDR3 is built from 15 residues. Trimming cost V 5 bases and J 2 bases, with 15 bases left between them. CDR3 nucleotides: TGTGCCAGCAGCATACCGGGACACGGAAACACTGAAGCTTTCTTT. The encoded protein is CASSIPGHGNTEAFF.

The chain employs TRBV29-1 and TRBJ2-6; D call uncertain. The V end was cut by 6 bases, the J end by 0 bases, with 3 bases between. The germline gives CDR1 SQVTM, CDR2 ANQGSEA. The CDR3 runs to 12 residues. CDR3 region: CSVNSGANVLTF. DNA of the CDR3: TGCAGCGTCAACTCTGGGGCCAACGTCCTGACTTTC.

The CDR3 is CASSFALRGNEQFF. The CDR3 DNA reads TGTGCCAGCAGCTTTGCCCTCAGGGGAAATGAGCAGTTCTTC. The V and J genes are TRBV7-9 and TRBJ2-1, with D possibly matching TRBD1 (6 bases). The ends were cut back, 3 bases at V and 7 bases at J, with 13 bases in the middle. Germline V gives CDR1 SEHNR, CDR2 FQNEAQ (reference sequence). There are 14 residues in the CDR3.

The gene calls are TRBV5-4 and TRBJ2-7, with 9 bases fitting TRBD1. The J segment lost 3 bases and the V segment lost 1 base, leaving 8 bases of the junction unmatched. Germline CDR1 is SGHNT and CDR2 is YYREEE (reference sequence). The length of the CDR3 is 16 residues. The CDR3, as DNA: TGTGCCAGCAGCTTGCGCGGGACAGGGTTCTTCTACGAGCAGTACTTC. Protein product: CASSLRGTGFFYEQYF.